Presented here are 17 T cell receptor beta chains from one specimen sequenced in a study of cytotoxic CD8 clonotypes in ibrutinib-treated CLL. Assay used: immunoSEQ multiplex PCR; TCRdb lists only in-frame clones, some missing. The repertoire has approximately 15,000 clones, around 80% of them found once; the top ten carry 17%. Sequenced here: PBMCs, sampled before ibrutinib treatment. Receptors originate from a human donor with chronic lymphocytic leukemia.

This chain connects TRBV5-1 to TRBJ1-4; D gene ambiguous. V lost 4 bases to trimming and J lost 5 bases, with 15 bases between them. Germline V lookup: CDR1 SGHRS, CDR2 YFSETQ. The CDR3 extends over 15 amino acids. This chain's CDR3 is CASSGSDTLNEKLFF. CDR3 bases: TGCGCCAGCAGCGGGTCCGACACCTTGAATGAAAAACTGTTTTTT.

The CDR3 protein is CASSHLSGSDEQFF. The CDR3 DNA is TGCGCCAGCAGCCATCTTAGCGGGAGTGATGAGCAGTTCTTC. The chain couples TRBV4-1 to TRBJ2-1; 9 positions agree with TRBD2. V dropped 3 bases and J dropped 8; count of bases not matched to a gene: 5. The germline CDR1 and CDR2 sequences are MGHRA and YSYEKL. The CDR3 loop spans 14 amino acids.

The rearrangement links TRBV5-5 to TRBJ2-7; TRBD1 agrees at 7 bases. The CDR3 length is 15 residues. Germline V gene data show CDR1 as SGHKS and CDR2 as YYEKEE (reference sequence). With V trimmed by 1 base and J by 1 base, 5 bases remained unmatched. CDR3 nucleotides: TGTGCCAGCAGCTTGACAGGGGTAGCATCCTACGAGCAGTACTTC. This encodes CASSLTGVASYEQYF. Full variable domain (remainder filled in from reference TRBV5-5 and TRBJ2-7): DAGVTQSPTHLIKTRGQQVTLRCSPISGHKSVSWYQQVLGQGPQFIFQYYEKEERGRGNFPDRFSARQFPNYSSELNVNALLLGDSALYLCASSLTGVASYEQYFGPGTRLTVT.

The gene calls are TRBV6-1 and TRBJ2-3; the D gene is possibly TRBD2 (5 bases). V lost 3 bases, J lost 2 bases, and 9 bases lay in between. The CDR3 is 14 amino acids. Germline V lookup: CDR1 MNHNS, CDR2 SASEGT. The CDR3 spells CASSEASITDTQYF. The CDR3 DNA sequence: TGTGCCAGCAGTGAGGCTAGCATCACAGATACGCAGTATTTT.

The J gene is TRBJ1-6, the V gene TRBV4-2; D not certain. Germline V gives CDR1 LGHNA, CDR2 YNFKEQ. CDR3 length: 12 amino acids. V lost 4 bases, J lost 9 bases, and 7 bases lay in between. Written as DNA, the CDR3 is TGTGCCAGCAGCCTCGGGAGTTCACCCCTCCACTTT. This translates into CASSLGSSPLHF.

This chain connects TRBV5-4 to TRBJ2-7; a weak D match, TRBD2 (6 bases). Germline V CDR1 and CDR2: SGHNT, YYREEE (reference sequence). This CDR3 has 16 residues. V was pared by 4 bases and J by 3 bases, with 20 bases between. The CDR3 protein is CASSVTHSGTNYEQYF. In DNA form, the CDR3 reads TGTGCCAGCAGCGTAACCCATAGCGGAACCAACTACGAGCAGTACTTC.

The V gene is TRBV30, the J gene TRBJ2-4; 11 bases are a match to TRBD2. CDR3 length: 18 amino acids. The junction had 7 bases not matched to a gene; V was cut back by 0 bases and J by 0 bases. Germline lookup yields CDR1 GTSNPN and CDR2 SVGIG (reference sequence). The CDR3 DNA sequence: TGTGCCTGGAGTGTAGGGCTAGCGGGAGGATTAGCCAAAAACATTCAGTACTTC. Translation gives CAWSVGLAGGLAKNIQYF.

This clone came up once. This chain connects TRBV9 to TRBJ2-1; unclear D gene. Trimming shortened V by 0 bases and J by 6 bases, and 4 bases separated the two germline ends. The CDR3 loop spans 12 amino acids. Germline-derived CDR1 and CDR2 are SGDLS and YYNGEE. This chain's CDR3 is CASSVGSNEQFF. CDR3 bases: TGTGCCAGCAGCGTAGGCAGCAATGAGCAGTTCTTC.

The CDR3 region is CASSWGQRNTEAFF. CDR3 DNA sequence: TGTGCCAGCAGCTGGGGACAGCGGAACACTGAAGCTTTCTTT. This chain uses TRBV7-9 with TRBJ1-1, with 7 bases identical to TRBD1. CDR3 length equals 14 residues. The germline V gene encodes CDR1 SEHNR and CDR2 FQNEAQ (reference sequence). The junction had 3 bases not matched to a gene; V was cut back by 4 bases and J by 1 base.

This clone showed up just a few times. J is TRBJ1-2 and V is TRBV19, with 9 bases aligning to TRBD1. Per the germline V gene, CDR1 is LNHDA and CDR2 is SQIVND (reference sequence). V was pared by 3 bases and J by 6 bases, with 5 bases of the junction left unmatched. CDR3 size: 14 residues. The CDR3 bases are TGTGCCAGTAGTATTAGTCGACAGGGGGATGGCTACACCTTC. Protein product: CASSISRQGDGYTF.

This clone appeared once. The chain joins TRBV2 to TRBJ2-7, with D possibly matching TRBD1 (6 bases). V gave up 3 bases and J gave up 0 bases, with 9 bases separating them. This CDR3 has 14 amino acids. Germline CDR1 reads SNHLY; CDR2 reads FYNNEI. CDR3 DNA sequence: TGTGCCAGCAGTGAGGAACAGGGCTCCTACGAGCAGTACTTC. It translates to CASSEEQGSYEQYF. The full variable domain, completed using reference TRBV2 and TRBJ2-7, is EPEVTQTPSHQVTQMGQEVILRCVPISNHLYFYWYRQILGQKVEFLVSFYNNEISEKSEIFDDQFSVERPDGSNFTLKIRSTKLEDSAMYFCASSEEQGSYEQYFGPGTRLTVT.

This chain links TRBV5-1 with TRBJ1-5, with D possibly matching TRBD1 (5 bases). V lost 2 bases to trimming and J lost 7 bases, with 16 bases between them. This CDR3 contains 15 residues. Germline CDR1 reads SGHRS; CDR2 reads YFSETQ. CDR3 loop: CASSLLGLEGQPQHF. CDR3 DNA sequence: TGCGCCAGCAGCTTATTGGGACTCGAAGGGCAGCCCCAGCATTTT. The whole variable domain, remainder taken from reference TRBV5-1 and TRBJ1-5, is KAGVTQTPRYLIKTRGQQVTLSCSPISGHRSVSWYQQTPGQGLQFLFEYFSETQRNKGNFPGRFSGRQFSNSRSEMNVSTLELGDSALYLCASSLLGLEGQPQHFGDGTRLSIL.

The chain is built from TRBV11-2 and TRBJ2-3; a possible D gene is TRBD2 (6 bases). Germline V gives CDR1 SGHAT, CDR2 FQNNGV. The CDR3 consists of 14 residues. Trimming removed 9 bases from V and 3 bases from J, with 16 bases in between. For the CDR3, the DNA is TGTGCCAGTAGTCCCCGGGAGCGTACAGATACGCAGTATTTT. This gives the protein CASSPRERTDTQYF. The full variable domain, rest sourced from reference TRBV11-2 and TRBJ2-3, is EAGVAQSPRYKIIEKRQSVAFWCNPISGHATLYWYQQILGQGPKLLIQFQNNGVVDDSQLPKDRFSAERLKGVDSTLKIQPAKLEDSAVYLCASSPRERTDTQYFGPGTRLTVL.

This chain uses TRBV6-5 with TRBJ2-4; D possibly uses TRBD1 or TRBD2 (5 bases each). The CDR3 is 13 residues long. Between the trimmed V and J ends, which lost 10 bases and 0 bases, there was a span of 10 bases. Germline CDR1 and CDR2: MNHEY and SVGAGI. CDR3 in amino acids: CATSGTAKNIQYF. CDR3 nucleotides: TGTGCCACCTCCGGGACAGCCAAAAACATTCAGTACTTC.

The rearrangement joins TRBV28 to TRBJ2-1; 8 bases align to TRBD2. This CDR3 is 17 amino acids long. J was trimmed by 7 bases and V by 4 bases; bases with no gene match: 15. Germline CDR1 MDHEN, CDR2 SYDVKM. The CDR3 DNA reads as TGTGCCAGCAGTTCCAGTTTAGCGGGGTCGGGGTTGAATGAGCAGTTCTTC. This codes for CASSSSLAGSGLNEQFF.

The J gene is TRBJ1-2, the V gene TRBV6-1, with D uncertain. V lost 3 bases and J lost 4, with 9 bases in between. The CDR3 covers 13 residues. Germline V lookup: CDR1 MNHNS, CDR2 SASEGT. CDR3 sequence (DNA): TGTGCCAGCAGTGAGACTGATTCCTATGGCTACACCTTC. It yields the protein CASSETDSYGYTF.

The chain recombines TRBV18 with TRBJ2-5; the D gene is possibly TRBD1 (7 bases). The germline V and J ends were trimmed by 3 bases and 4 bases, with 18 bases remaining between them. The CDR3 consists of 16 residues. The germline gives CDR1 KGHSH, CDR2 LQKENI. This chain's CDR3 is CASSPSTGARGETQYF. The DNA of the CDR3 is TGTGCCAGCTCACCTTCAACAGGGGCGCGGGGAGAGACCCAGTACTTC.